A single sample gave rise to the 3 T cell receptor beta chains below, sequenced in a study of T cell changes during pregnancy in multiple sclerosis. The repertoire was sequenced with immunoSEQ multiplex PCR; TCRdb's copy has only in-frame clones and lacks some. The profile shows tens of thousands of clones, 90% of them singletons. This material consisted of peripheral blood, taken in the first trimester of pregnancy. The receptors were gathered from a female donor in good health, enrolled as a control in a pregnancy study.

The gene calls are TRBV15 and TRBJ2-1; 9 bases agree with TRBD2. CDR3 length: 17 residues. J gave up 1 base and V 1 base, and 5 bases lay outside the gene matches. CDR1 is LNHNV, CDR2 YYDKDF, per germline (reference sequence). In DNA, the CDR3 is TGTGCCACCAGCAGAGCGCGGGGGGGAAGGTCCTACAATGAGCAGTTCTTC. Amino acid sequence: CATSRARGGRSYNEQFF.

The V and J genes are TRBV6-5 and TRBJ2-2; D gene uncertain. From germline, CDR1 is MNHEY and CDR2 SVGAGI. The CDR3 consists of 13 residues. V was clipped by 2 bases and J by 5 bases, with 6 bases between them. CDR3 amino acids: CASSYLRTGELFF. Written as DNA, the CDR3 is TGTGCCAGCAGTTACCTCCGGACCGGGGAGCTGTTTTTT.

Only one count was recorded for this clone. The chain combines TRBV5-4 with TRBJ1-1; D remains ambiguous. The V gene's germline CDR1 is SGHNT and CDR2 YYREEE (reference sequence). Trimming took off 5 bases at V and 2 bases at J, with 13 bases between the two ends. The CDR3 totals 14 residues. The CDR3 bases are TGTGCCAGCAGGCCGTATACAGATAACACTGAAGCTTTCTTT. As protein: CASRPYTDNTEAFF.